These 19 T cell receptor beta chains were all obtained from the same sample, sequenced in a study of T cells in localized non-small cell lung cancer. The method was immunoSEQ multiplex PCR; TCRdb's version includes in-frame clones alone and lacks a portion of them. The sample yields over 20,000 clones, under 95% seen once. The sample here was peripheral blood, taken before any cancer treatment. These receptors all stem from a female donor of 60 years or more with stage II squamous cell lung carcinoma.

This clone was seen just once. The rearrangement uses TRBV7-9 and TRBJ2-3; D is ambiguous. The CDR3 contains 13 residues. V gave up 2 bases and J gave up 4 bases, with 7 bases separating them. Germline CDR1 reads SEHNR; CDR2 reads FQNEAQ (reference sequence). The chain's CDR3 is CASSLLEPDTQYF. CDR3 DNA: TGTGCCAGCAGCTTACTCGAGCCAGATACGCAGTATTTT.

The table lists this clone with a few counts. The chain has TRBV6-5 and TRBJ1-2, with 7 nucleotides matching TRBD1. Germline assignment: CDR1 MNHEY and CDR2 SVGAGI. The CDR3 is 14 amino acids. V dropped 5 bases and J dropped 3; count of bases not matched to a gene: 6. The CDR3 DNA sequence: TGTGCCAGCAGTGACAGGGTTACGGACTATGGCTACACCTTC. It yields the protein CASSDRVTDYGYTF.

The V gene is TRBV6-5, the J gene TRBJ2-7, with a tentative D call TRBD1 (6 bases). Germline V gene sequence: CDR1 MNHEY, CDR2 SVGAGI. Trimming pared 2 bases from V and 5 bases from J, leaving 7 bases between. CDR3 size: 12 residues. CDR3 nucleotides: TGTGCCAGCAGTTACGCAGGGGACGAGCAGTACTTC. Residues: CASSYAGDEQYF.

The chain carries TRBV4-1 and TRBJ1-1; a weak D match, TRBD1 (5 bases). Germline V gene data show CDR1 as MGHRA and CDR2 as YSYEKL. The CDR3 sequence is 15 residues long. Deletions cut 0 bases from V and 7 bases from J, with 15 bases between. The CDR3 here is CASSQDGLRGHEAFF. The CDR3 bases are TGCGCCAGCAGCCAAGATGGGCTCCGAGGACATGAAGCTTTCTTT.

The chain is built from TRBV7-2 and TRBJ2-3; maybe TRBD2 (6 bases). The CDR3 length is 14 residues. V lost 5 bases and J 5 bases, leaving 14 bases between the germline ends. CDR1 and CDR2 from the germline V gene are SGHTA and FQGNSA. CDR3 residues: CASSPSSRGDTQYF. CDR3 bases: TGTGCCAGCAGCCCAAGCTCGCGGGGAGATACGCAGTATTTT.

The CDR3 coding sequence is TGTGCCAGCAGCCCAGGACTAAGGGTTTCGCAGTATTTT. Its protein is CASSPGLRVSQYF. The chain has TRBV11-2 and TRBJ2-3, with TRBD2 as a possible D gene (6 bases). The ends were cut back, 5 bases at V and 10 bases at J, with 16 bases in the middle. The V gene's germline CDR1 is SGHAT and CDR2 FQNNGV. The CDR3 has 13 residues.

This chain links TRBV2 with TRBJ2-7; 9 bases match TRBD2. Germline values: CDR1 SNHLY, CDR2 FYNNEI. The CDR3 runs 15 residues. V lost 4 bases and J lost 3; bases outside the gene matches: 7. The CDR3 loop is CASSVPAGGIYEQYF. The DNA for the CDR3 is TGTGCCAGCAGTGTCCCAGCGGGAGGTATCTACGAGCAGTACTTC.

The CDR3 reads CASSVGLAGGVGELFF. CDR3 nucleotides: TGTGCCAGCAGCGTAGGGCTAGCGGGAGGAGTCGGGGAGCTGTTTTTT. This chain joins TRBV9 and TRBJ2-2; 11 bases are shared with TRBD2. Trimming removed 0 bases from V and 7 bases from J; junction bases left unmatched: 5. Germline CDR1 reads SGDLS; CDR2 reads YYNGEE. The CDR3 runs to 16 residues.

The rearrangement joins TRBV28 to TRBJ2-6; D remains unclear. Germline V CDR1 and CDR2: MDHEN, SYDVKM. V was trimmed by 5 bases and J by 5 bases, leaving 7 bases between them. CDR3 length: 13 amino acids. The CDR3 protein is CASSTYRANVLTF. In DNA form, the CDR3 reads TGTGCCAGCAGTACTTACCGGGCCAACGTCCTGACTTTC.

This rearrangement joins TRBV5-6 to TRBJ1-2, with D possibly TRBD1 on 6 matching bases. V was pared by 1 base and J by 3 bases, with 13 bases between. The CDR3 runs to 15 residues. The germline V gene encodes CDR1 SGHDT and CDR2 YYEEEE. In DNA form, the CDR3 reads TGTGCCAGCAGCTTGTATGGGGGCGCAGACTATGGCTACACCTTC. Encoded protein: CASSLYGGADYGYTF.

The V call is TRBV10-3, the J call TRBJ1-5, with D tentatively TRBD1 (6 bases). V was pared by 3 bases and J by 7 bases, with 13 bases between. The CDR3 has 14 residues. CDR1 is ENHRY, CDR2 SYGVKD, per germline. The chain's CDR3 is CAISDRDTRQPQHF. The CDR3, as DNA: TGTGCCATCAGTGACCGGGACACTCGACAGCCCCAGCATTTT.

The chain carries TRBV2 and TRBJ2-1; D is possibly TRBD2 (6 bases). Deletions cut 7 bases from V and 8 bases from J, with 12 bases between. The CDR3 length is 12 residues. CDR1 SNHLY and CDR2 FYNNEI come from the germline V gene. In nucleotides, the CDR3 is TGTGCCAGCATGCGGGACCGGGATGAGCAGTTCTTC. Translation gives CASMRDRDEQFF.

This chain joins TRBV2 and TRBJ1-2, with a tentative D call TRBD1 (5 bases). Germline V gene data show CDR1 as SNHLY and CDR2 as FYNNEI. The CDR3 spans 16 residues. Trimming took off 4 bases at V and 2 bases at J, with 17 bases between the two ends. The CDR3 DNA reads TGTGCCAGCAGTGCGGTGGGGACCGGAGCGAACTATGGCTACACCTTC. It encodes CASSAVGTGANYGYTF.

The chain recombines TRBV9 with TRBJ1-5; 8 nucleotides line up with TRBD1. CDR3 size: 14 residues. V lost 0 bases and J lost 9; bases outside the gene matches: 5. Per the germline V gene, CDR1 is SGDLS and CDR2 is YYNGEE. The CDR3 loop reads CASSVAGTGGPQHF. The CDR3 coding sequence is TGTGCCAGCAGCGTAGCAGGGACAGGAGGGCCCCAGCATTTT.

V and J are TRBV10-3 and TRBJ2-3; no definite D call. CDR1 is ENHRY and CDR2 is SYGVKD in the germline V gene. V lost 2 bases to trimming and J lost 0 bases, with 6 bases between them. This CDR3 region has 14 residues. CDR3 loop: CAISEISSTDTQYF. The CDR3, as DNA: TGTGCCATCAGTGAGATATCTAGCACAGATACGCAGTATTTT.

This sequence joins TRBV18 and TRBJ1-1, with unresolved D. This CDR3 is 15 amino acids long. Germline values: CDR1 KGHSH, CDR2 LQKENI. V was pared by 2 bases and J by 5 bases, with 15 bases between. The DNA of the CDR3 is TGTGCCAGCTCACCAAGCGTTGGCAGGATAACTGAAGCTTTCTTT. It translates to CASSPSVGRITEAFF.

The J gene is TRBJ2-2, the V gene TRBV19; D not resolved. There are 13 residues in the CDR3. Germline CDR1 reads LNHDA; CDR2 reads SQIVND (reference sequence). V was clipped by 8 bases and J by 3 bases, with 10 bases between them. This CDR3 reads CASATTHTGELFF. CDR3 coding DNA: TGTGCCAGTGCCACCACTCACACCGGGGAGCTGTTTTTT.

The chain recombines TRBV11-2 with TRBJ1-1, with D maybe TRBD1 (5 bases). Looked up from germline, CDR1 is SGHAT and CDR2 is FQNNGV. This CDR3 spans 14 amino acids. V lost 6 bases and J lost 3, with 14 bases in between. The CDR3 sequence: CASSLSWGDTEAFF. The CDR3, as DNA: TGTGCCAGCAGTCTATCCTGGGGGGACACTGAAGCTTTCTTT.

V usage is TRBV18 and J usage is TRBJ2-2; D is unresolved. Trimming took off 5 bases at V and 5 bases at J, with 9 bases between the two ends. Per germline, CDR1 KGHSH and CDR2 LQKENI. This CDR3 spans 13 amino acids. As DNA, the CDR3 is TGTGCCAGCTCATCGCGAAATACCGGGGAGCTGTTTTTT. Encoded protein: CASSSRNTGELFF.